A single sample is the source of the 31 T cell receptor beta chains below, sequenced in a study of blood T cell repertoires in COVID-19. TCRdb's table, derived via immunoSEQ multiplex PCR, lists solely in-frame clones and lacks some. Of about 360,000 clones listed, over 75% are singletons. The source material was PBMCs or T cells enriched from blood (not recorded which). The receptors were sampled from a man aged 25-40 years who had recovered from COVID-19.

This clone was counted a few times. The chain uses TRBV13 and TRBJ2-4, with D possibly TRBD2 on 5 matching bases. Trimming cost V 5 bases and J 2 bases, with 16 bases left between them. This CDR3 contains 16 residues. CDR1 is PRHDT and CDR2 is FYEKMQ in the germline V gene (reference sequence). CDR3 in DNA: TGTGCCAGCAGCCCATATCGTGGGGAGTCCAAAAACATTCAGTACTTC. Amino acids: CASSPYRGESKNIQYF.

The sample holds one count of this clone. The genes are TRBV4-1 and TRBJ2-3; perhaps TRBD1 as D (6 bases). The germline gives CDR1 MGHRA, CDR2 YSYEKL. CDR3 length: 16 residues. V lost 4 bases, J lost 2 bases, and 16 bases lay in between. CDR3 amino acids: CASSPGWGRDTDTQYF. The CDR3 bases are TGCGCCAGCAGCCCAGGATGGGGGCGAGACACAGATACGCAGTATTTT.

The CDR3 reads CASSERGEGSPLHF. The CDR3, as DNA: TGTGCCAGCAGTGAAAGAGGGGAGGGGTCACCCCTCCACTTT. This chain uses TRBV6-1 with TRBJ1-6, with D possibly TRBD1 on 5 matching bases. Germline V gives CDR1 MNHNS, CDR2 SASEGT. There are 14 residues in the CDR3. The V gene lost 2 bases and the J gene lost 10 bases, with 12 bases spanning the gap.

The rearrangement uses TRBV19 and TRBJ2-3; the match to TRBD2 covers 11 bases. The germline V gene has CDR1 LNHDA and CDR2 SQIVND (reference sequence). The CDR3 runs to 19 residues. The trim removed 5 bases at V and 6 bases at J, leaving 19 bases unmatched. The chain's CDR3 is CASSPSGPLAGGYLDTQYF. The CDR3 region has the DNA TGTGCCAGTAGTCCGTCAGGGCCCCTAGCGGGGGGATACTTGGATACGCAGTATTTT.

CDR3 bases: TGTGCTAGTAGCCAACAAGGAGGAGCTAACTATGGCTACACCTTC. Its translation is CASSQQGGANYGYTF. This rearrangement joins TRBV12-5 to TRBJ1-2; D is ambiguous. Germline V lookup: CDR1 LGHNT, CDR2 FRNRAP. The CDR3 sequence is 15 residues long. Trimming cost V 8 bases and J 0 bases, with 16 bases left between them.

The genes are TRBV11-2 and TRBJ2-1; 8 nucleotides align to TRBD2. CDR3 length: 14 amino acids. CDR1 is SGHAT and CDR2 is FQNNGV in the germline V gene. The trim removed 1 base at V and 7 bases at J, leaving 3 bases unmatched. CDR3: CASSLATSGNEQFF. DNA for the CDR3: TGTGCCAGCAGCTTAGCTACTAGCGGTAATGAGCAGTTCTTC.

The V gene is TRBV7-2, the J gene TRBJ1-2; tentative D call: TRBD1 (5 bases). The V and J ends lost 0 bases and 5 bases respectively, with 13 bases between them. Per germline, CDR1 SGHTA and CDR2 FQGNSA. This CDR3 is built from 15 residues. The CDR3 loop is CASSLASLTAYGYTF. The DNA for the CDR3 is TGTGCCAGCAGCTTAGCGTCGTTGACAGCTTATGGCTACACCTTC.

The chain has TRBV7-9 and TRBJ1-2; D not certain. V lost 7 bases to trimming and J lost 0 bases, with 18 bases between them. The germline CDR1 and CDR2 sequences are SEHNR and FQNEAQ (reference sequence). CDR3 length: 16 amino acids. The CDR3 region is CASTKGFGDPNYGYTF. The CDR3 nucleotides read TGTGCCAGCACCAAAGGGTTCGGGGATCCTAACTATGGCTACACCTTC.

The chain joins TRBV6-2 or TRBV6-3 to TRBJ1-1; D is undetermined. Looked up from germline, CDR1 is MNHEY and CDR2 is SVGEGT. With 0 bases removed from V and 4 bases from J, the gap between germline ends came to 9 bases. The CDR3 totals 14 residues. The CDR3 nucleotides are TGTGCCAGCAGTTACTCGCGGGAGAGCACTGAAGCTTTCTTT. This translates into CASSYSRESTEAFF.

CDR3 in amino acids: CASSRRDALEKLFF. In nucleotides, the CDR3 is TGTGCCAGCAGCCGGAGGGACGCCCTTGAAAAACTGTTTTTT. The chain has TRBV5-6 and TRBJ1-4, with a weak D call TRBD1 (5 bases). Germline V gene data show CDR1 as SGHDT and CDR2 as YYEEEE. V was pared by 4 bases and J by 7 bases, with 14 bases between. This CDR3 is 14 amino acids long. Variable domain in full (rest from reference TRBV5-6 and TRBJ1-4): DAGVTQSPTHLIKTRGQQVTLRCSPKSGHDTVSWYQQALGQGPQFIFQYYEEEERQRGNFPDRFSGHQFPNYSSELNVNALLLGDSALYLCASSRRDALEKLFFGSGTQLSVL.

The chain is built from TRBV5-1 and TRBJ1-2, with D tentatively TRBD1 (6 bases). This CDR3 contains 17 residues. Germline CDR1 SGHRS, CDR2 YFSETQ. Trimming took off 0 bases at V and 0 bases at J, with 15 bases between the two ends. CDR3 sequence reads: CASSLGDISFTNYGYTF. The DNA for the CDR3 is TGCGCCAGCAGCTTGGGGGACATCTCCTTCACTAACTATGGCTACACCTTC.

This clone was found a few times. This chain connects TRBV6-5 to TRBJ1-2; 9 positions match TRBD1. This CDR3 has 15 amino acids. From germline, CDR1 is MNHEY and CDR2 SVGAGI. V shed 10 bases, J shed 7 bases, and the junction held 16 bases outside the gene matches. The CDR3 is CATLGQGIVKGGYTF. DNA of the CDR3: TGTGCCACCCTAGGACAGGGGATCGTGAAGGGTGGCTACACCTTC.

This chain joins TRBV30 and TRBJ1-1; 9 nucleotides line up with TRBD1. The ends lost 4 bases at V and 3 bases at J; junction bases unmatched: 6. In germline, CDR1 is GTSNPN, CDR2 SVGIG (reference sequence). The CDR3 covers 14 residues. CDR3 amino acids: CAWTGDRGYTEAFF. The CDR3 DNA reads TGTGCCTGGACGGGCGACAGGGGGTACACTGAAGCTTTCTTT.

This clone was counted only a few times. The J gene is TRBJ1-3, the V gene TRBV11-2; D is unresolved. This CDR3 has 15 amino acids. V lost 0 bases and J lost 0, with 6 bases in between. The germline V gene encodes CDR1 SGHAT and CDR2 FQNNGV. The CDR3 DNA follows: TGTGCCAGCAGCTTAGACGGTAACTCTGGAAACACCATATATTTT. This encodes CASSLDGNSGNTIYF.

V is TRBV4-1 and J is TRBJ1-2; D is ambiguous. Trimming left V 1 base short and J 2 bases short, with 8 bases between. This CDR3 contains 14 residues. CDR1 is MGHRA and CDR2 is YSYEKL in the germline V gene. CDR3 bases: TGCGCCAGCAGCCAAGTCGACGGGAACTATGGCTACACCTTC. Its protein product is CASSQVDGNYGYTF.

This chain joins TRBV10-3 and TRBJ2-3; 8 bases match TRBD1. J lost 3 bases, V lost 4 bases, and 3 bases had no gene match. The CDR3 is 14 amino acids. Germline V gene data show CDR1 as ENHRY and CDR2 as SYGVKD. DNA for the CDR3: TGTGCCATCAGTGCGGGACAGGTTACAGATACGCAGTATTTT. It specifies CAISAGQVTDTQYF.

This clone was counted a few times. The chain couples TRBV6-5 to TRBJ1-2; D is ambiguous. In germline, CDR1 is MNHEY, CDR2 SVGAGI. The V end lost 7 bases, the J end lost 8 bases, and 14 bases lay between the germline ends. The CDR3 runs to 12 residues. CDR3 loop: CASTAHTKGYTF. The CDR3 nucleotides read TGTGCCAGCACTGCTCATACTAAAGGCTACACCTTC.

In its sample, this clone was seen a few times. This chain links TRBV30 with TRBJ1-2; TRBD1 is a possible D gene (6 bases). CDR3 length: 12 residues. CDR1 is GTSNPN and CDR2 is SVGIG in the germline V gene (reference sequence). V gave up 3 bases and J gave up 8 bases, with 13 bases separating them. The DNA of the CDR3 is TGTGCCTGGAGGCCAGGGGCAATCGGCTACACCTTC. It is translated as CAWRPGAIGYTF.

This chain uses TRBV24-1 with TRBJ2-1; the D gene is possibly TRBD2 (7 bases). There are 15 residues in the CDR3. The germline V gene encodes CDR1 KGHDR and CDR2 SFDVKD. V was cut by 5 bases and J by 7 bases, with 17 bases left in between. CDR3 DNA: TGTGCCACCAGTGGTAGGGGGGGCGCGGGGAATGAGCAGTTCTTC. Its protein is CATSGRGGAGNEQFF.

This chain links TRBV7-2 with TRBJ2-4, with TRBD2 matching over 9 bases. From germline, CDR1 is SGHTA and CDR2 FQGNSA. The V and J ends lost 4 bases and 2 bases, in that order; junction bases with no gene match: 9. This CDR3 has 17 residues. In DNA, the CDR3 is TGTGCCAGCAGCTCAGACGGCGGGGGGGCGTCCAAAAACATTCAGTACTTC. The encoded protein is CASSSDGGGASKNIQYF.

This chain uses TRBV5-5 with TRBJ2-7; D possibly corresponds to TRBD1 (6 bases). Germline-derived CDR1 and CDR2 are SGHKS and YYEKEE (reference sequence). The V end lost 6 bases, the J end lost 6 bases, and 19 bases lay between the germline ends. The CDR3 spans 14 residues. DNA for the CDR3: TGTGCCAGCATAGGACAGAATGGGCCGGGCGAGCAGTACTTC. Protein sequence: CASIGQNGPGEQYF.

Note on this clone: Different DNA sequences within this sample yield the same CDR3. The rearrangement uses TRBV9 and TRBJ1-2; the D gene is possibly TRBD1 (5 bases). Trimming shortened V by 0 bases and J by 3 bases, and 9 bases separated the two germline ends. Germline CDR1 SGDLS, CDR2 YYNGEE. The CDR3 spans 14 residues. The CDR3: CASSVGGGDYGYTF. CDR3 nucleotide sequence: TGTGCCAGCAGCGTAGGCGGAGGGGACTATGGCTACACCTTC.

The chain is built from TRBV29-1 and TRBJ1-2, with no clear D. The V and J ends lost 5 bases and 2 bases respectively, with 12 bases between them. The germline CDR1 and CDR2 sequences are SQVTM and ANQGSEA. This CDR3 has 13 amino acids. The CDR3 spells CSVPSRRNYGYTF. The CDR3, as DNA: TGCAGCGTTCCGTCCAGGCGAAACTATGGCTACACCTTC.

The CDR3 DNA reads as TGTGCCAGCAGCTTGGCGACAGCAATGAACACTGAAGCTTTCTTT. It encodes CASSLATAMNTEAFF. The J gene is TRBJ1-1, the V gene TRBV5-6; TRBD1 is a possible D gene (5 bases). The CDR3 sequence is 15 residues long. The germline CDR1 and CDR2 sequences are SGHDT and YYEEEE. Trimming left V 0 bases short and J 0 bases short, with 9 bases between. The full variable domain, in which reference TRBV5-6 and TRBJ1-1 provide the parts outside the CDR3, is DAGVTQSPTHLIKTRGQQVTLRCSPKSGHDTVSWYQQALGQGPQFIFQYYEEEERQRGNFPDRFSGHQFPNYSSELNVNALLLGDSALYLCASSLATAMNTEAFFGQGTRLTVV.

This chain joins TRBV4-1 and TRBJ2-5, with TRBD1 matching over 8 bases. This CDR3 region has 17 residues. In germline, CDR1 is MGHRA, CDR2 YSYEKL. The V gene end was trimmed by 0 bases and the J gene end by 2 bases; junction bases not matched to a gene: 8. The CDR3, as DNA: TGCGCCAGCAGCCAAGACCCCCCAGGGGGCCTACAAGAGACCCAGTACTTC. Protein: CASSQDPPGGLQETQYF.

Turning to this clone: One junction end does not reproduce the germline sequence, and a read error may be involved. V usage is TRBV11-2 and J usage is TRBJ1-1, with 8 bases fitting TRBD1. Germline V CDR1 and CDR2: SGHAT, FQNNGV. CDR3 length: 15 residues. The CDR3 loop reads CASSLGSDRGSPRGF. CDR3 nucleotide sequence: TGTGCCAGCAGCTTAGGTTCTGACAGGGGTAGTCCCCGAGGGTTT. The variable domain in full, with the rest retrieved from reference TRBV11-2 and TRBJ1-1, is EAGVAQSPRYKIIEKRQSVAFWCNPISGHATLYWYQQILGQGPKLLIQFQNNGVVDDSQLPKDRFSAERLKGVDSTLKIQPAKLEDSAVYLCASSLGSDRGSPRGFGQGTRLTVV.

The V gene is TRBV19, the J gene TRBJ2-7; 7 positions match TRBD2. J gave up 7 bases and V 5 bases, and 5 bases lay outside the gene matches. This CDR3 comprises 12 residues. CDR1 and CDR2 (germline): LNHDA, SQIVND (reference sequence). The CDR3 here is CASSHRGGEQYF. The CDR3 nucleotides read TGTGCCAGTAGTCATCGCGGGGGAGAGCAGTACTTC.

This clone was observed once. The chain couples TRBV18 to TRBJ1-1, with 10 bases lining up with TRBD1. The V segment lost 3 bases and the J segment 6 bases; nucleotides outside the gene matches: 10. Germline CDR1 KGHSH, CDR2 LQKENI. CDR3 size: 16 residues. The CDR3: CASSPVGTGVVAEAFF. The DNA of the CDR3 is TGTGCCAGCTCACCTGTAGGGACAGGGGTTGTGGCTGAAGCTTTCTTT.

The V and J genes are TRBV5-1 and TRBJ1-1; D perhaps matches TRBD1 (6 bases). The CDR3 length is 13 residues. The V end lost 4 bases, the J end lost 1 base, and 8 bases lay between the germline ends. In germline, CDR1 is SGHRS, CDR2 YFSETQ. CDR3 residues: CASSRDTNTEAFF. In DNA, the CDR3 is TGCGCCAGCAGCCGGGACACGAACACTGAAGCTTTCTTT.

The chain employs TRBV10-3 and TRBJ1-2; 7 nucleotides align to TRBD1. Looked up from germline, CDR1 is ENHRY and CDR2 is SYGVKD. CDR3 size: 14 residues. Trimming took 6 bases from V and 4 from J; bases not matched to a gene: 8. DNA for the CDR3: TGTGCCATCAGCCCGGGACAGAACCTCTATGGCTACACCTTC. Its protein is CAISPGQNLYGYTF.

The chain carries TRBV5-8 and TRBJ2-7; perhaps TRBD2 as D (6 bases). The CDR3 has 14 residues. The ends were cut back, 2 bases at V and 2 bases at J, with 11 bases in the middle. Germline V gene data show CDR1 as SGHTS and CDR2 as YDEGEE. As DNA, the CDR3 is TGTGCCAGCAGCTTCCGGGACTCCACCTACGAGCAGTACTTC. It translates to CASSFRDSTYEQYF.